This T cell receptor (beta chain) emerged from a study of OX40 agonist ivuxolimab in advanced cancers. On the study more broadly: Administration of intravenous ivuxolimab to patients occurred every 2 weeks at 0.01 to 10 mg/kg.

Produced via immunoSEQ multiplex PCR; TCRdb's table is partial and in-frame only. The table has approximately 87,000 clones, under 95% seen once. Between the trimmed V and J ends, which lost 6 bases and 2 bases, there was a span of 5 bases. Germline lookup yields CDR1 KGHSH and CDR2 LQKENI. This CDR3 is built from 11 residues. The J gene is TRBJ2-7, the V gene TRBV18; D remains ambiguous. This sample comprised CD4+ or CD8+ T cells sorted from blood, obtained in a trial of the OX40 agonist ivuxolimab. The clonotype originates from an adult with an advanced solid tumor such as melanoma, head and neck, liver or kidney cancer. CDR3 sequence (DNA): TGTGCCAGCTCGCCTACCTACGAGCAGTACTTC. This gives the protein CASSPTYEQYF. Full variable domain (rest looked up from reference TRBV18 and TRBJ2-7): NAGVMQNPRHLVRRRGQEARLRCSPMKGHSHVYWYRQLPEEGLKFMVYLQKENIIDESGMPKERFSAEFPKEGPSILRIQQVVRGDSAAYFCASSPTYEQYFGPGTRLTVT.